This T cell receptor (beta chain) was identified during a study of blood T cell repertoires in COVID-19. Looking at the study overall: Acute-phase and convalescent COVID-19 samples originated in the United States, Italy and Spain. From T cells, B-cell-depleted T cells, or PBMCs came the material, which was cDNA or gDNA.

In the authors' workflow: How many nucleated cells were present was estimated from reference gene primer amplification. Assay: immunoSEQ multiplex PCR; the TCRdb copy retains only in-frame clones and omits some. That table gives V, J and clone size, and the DNA gave D and trimming. The sample lists about 110,000 clones; approximately 80% were seen once. Trimming removed 10 bases at V and 7 bases at J, with 26 bases between. The CDR3 loop spans 17 amino acids. The germline gives CDR1 WNHNN, CDR2 SYGVQD (reference sequence). Sequencing used peripheral blood. The receptor was isolated from an older woman with acute or convalescent COVID-19. The chain employs TRBV10-1 and TRBJ1-6; D is uncertain. DNA of the CDR3: TGCGCCAACTCAGGACCACCCGGTGGAGGGCGGAATTCACCCCTCCACTTT. Translating gives CANSGPPGGGRNSPLHF.